This T cell receptor beta chain was profiled in a study of CD8 T cells in ankylosing spondylitis. Each CDR3 protein is one row after TCRdb ran MiXCR on the 5' RACE reads. In the table there are about 300,000 distinct CDR3 sequences, 9.5% to 13% of which are singletons. To note about this clonotype: A much larger clone differs from this one at a single base, so this may be a read error.

The CDR3 has 12 amino acids. The germline V gene encodes CDR1 DFQATT and CDR2 SNEGSKA (reference sequence). Trimming removed 3 bases at V and 3 bases at J, with 9 bases between. This TCR came from a female donor with ankylosing spondylitis or in good health (not recorded which). The V call is TRBV20-1, the J call TRBJ2-7, with a tentative D call TRBD2 (5 bases). The material sequenced was blood, either unsorted or a sorted T cell fraction (not recorded which). CDR3 DNA sequence: TGCAGTGCTAGTGTACTAGGCTACGAGCAGTACTTC. As protein: CSASVLGYEQYF.